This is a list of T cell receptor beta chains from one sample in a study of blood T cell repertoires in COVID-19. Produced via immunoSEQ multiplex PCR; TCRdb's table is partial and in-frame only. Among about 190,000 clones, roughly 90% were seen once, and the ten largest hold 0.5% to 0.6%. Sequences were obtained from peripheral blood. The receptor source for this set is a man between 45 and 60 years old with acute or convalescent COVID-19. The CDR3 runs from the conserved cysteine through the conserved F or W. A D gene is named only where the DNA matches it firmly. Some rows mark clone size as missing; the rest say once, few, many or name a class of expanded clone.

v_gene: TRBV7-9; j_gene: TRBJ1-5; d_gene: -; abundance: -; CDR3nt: TGTGCCAGCAGCTCCTTTTCGGGAAGCAATCAGCCCCAGCATTTT; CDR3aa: CASSSFSGSNQPQHF
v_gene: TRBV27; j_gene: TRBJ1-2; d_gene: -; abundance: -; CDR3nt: TGTGCCAGCAGTTTAAGGGGAAACTATGGCTACACCTTC; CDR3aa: CASSLRGNYGYTF
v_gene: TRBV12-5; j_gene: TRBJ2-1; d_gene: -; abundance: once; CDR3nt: TGTGCTAGTGGGGGGCCTAATGAGCAGTTCTTC; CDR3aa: CASGGPNEQFF
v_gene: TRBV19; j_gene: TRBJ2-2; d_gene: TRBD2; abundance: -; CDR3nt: TGTGCCAGTAGTCCAGCGGGAGGCCTCATCGGGGAGCTGTTTTTT; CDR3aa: CASSPAGGLIGELFF
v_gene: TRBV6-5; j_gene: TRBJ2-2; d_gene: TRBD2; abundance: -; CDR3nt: TGTGCCAGCAGTTTCGGAGCGGGAGGCGGCGGGGAGCTGTTTTTT; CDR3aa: CASSFGAGGGGELFF
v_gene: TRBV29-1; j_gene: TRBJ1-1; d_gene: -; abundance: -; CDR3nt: TGCAGCGTGAATCAGGGCGCTGAAGCTTTCTTT; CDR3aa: CSVNQGAEAFF
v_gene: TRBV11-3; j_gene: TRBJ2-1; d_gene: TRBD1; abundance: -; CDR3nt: TGTGCCAGCAGCTTAGAGACAGGGAGCTACAATGAGCAGTTCTTC; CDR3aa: CASSLETGSYNEQFF
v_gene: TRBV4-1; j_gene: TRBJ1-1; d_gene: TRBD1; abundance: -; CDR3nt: TGCGCCAGCAGCCAAGATTCCCTGGACAGGGGGTTCGCTGAAGCTTTCTTT; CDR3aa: CASSQDSLDRGFAEAFF
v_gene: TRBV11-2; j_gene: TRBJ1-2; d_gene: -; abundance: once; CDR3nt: TGTGCCAGCAGCTTAGAGCTAAACTATGGCTACACCTTC; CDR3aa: CASSLELNYGYTF
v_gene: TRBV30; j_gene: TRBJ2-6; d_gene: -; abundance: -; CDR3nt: TGTGCCTGGAGTGGAGCCCCTGGGGCCAACGTCCTGACTTTC; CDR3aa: CAWSGAPGANVLTF
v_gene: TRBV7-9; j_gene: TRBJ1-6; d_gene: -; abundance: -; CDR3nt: TGTGCCAGCAGCTTAGGACGGGACATGGCACCCCTCCACTTT; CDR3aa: CASSLGRDMAPLHF
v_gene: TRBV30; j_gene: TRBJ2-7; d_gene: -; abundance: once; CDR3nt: TGTGCCTGGAGCCCAGGGGGAGGCGAGCAGTACTTC; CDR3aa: CAWSPGGGEQYF
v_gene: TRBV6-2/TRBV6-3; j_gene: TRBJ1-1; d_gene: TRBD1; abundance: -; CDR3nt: TGTGCCAGCAGTTACTCACAGGGGGTTGCTGAAGCTTTCTTT; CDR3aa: CASSYSQGVAEAFF
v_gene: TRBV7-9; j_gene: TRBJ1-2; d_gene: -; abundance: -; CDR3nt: TGTGCCAGCAGCTTAGTACGGAGTGGCTACACCTTC; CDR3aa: CASSLVRSGYTF
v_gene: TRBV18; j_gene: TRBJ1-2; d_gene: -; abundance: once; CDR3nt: TGTGCCAGCTCCCCCGAGTGGCAGGGGCCGCTCCGTGGCTACACCTTC; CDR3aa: CASSPEWQGPLRGYTF
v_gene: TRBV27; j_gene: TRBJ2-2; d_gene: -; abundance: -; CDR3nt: TGTGCCAGCAGTTTATCAGACTACAGTTCCACCGGGGAGCTGTTTTTT; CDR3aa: CASSLSDYSSTGELFF
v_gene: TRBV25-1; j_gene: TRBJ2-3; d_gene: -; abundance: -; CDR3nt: TGTGCCAGCAGTGACCCAGGACAGACCACAGATACGCAGTATTTT; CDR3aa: CASSDPGQTTDTQYF
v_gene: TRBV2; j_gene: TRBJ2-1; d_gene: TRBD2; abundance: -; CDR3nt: TGTGCCAGCAGCGGACTAGCGGCCTCCTACAATGAGCAGTTCTTC; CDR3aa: CASSGLAASYNEQFF
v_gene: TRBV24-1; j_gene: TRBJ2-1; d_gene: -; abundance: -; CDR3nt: TGTGCCACCAGTGATCCTAGCGCGGGCCCCTACAATGAGCAGTTCTTC; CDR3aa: CATSDPSAGPYNEQFF
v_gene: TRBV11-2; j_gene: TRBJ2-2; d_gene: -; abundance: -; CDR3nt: TGTGCCAGCAGCTTTGATGGGTTCGGGGTCACCGGGGAGCTGTTTTTT; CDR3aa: CASSFDGFGVTGELFF
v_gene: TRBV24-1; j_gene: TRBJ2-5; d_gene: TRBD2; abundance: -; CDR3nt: TGTGCCACCAGTGTAGGACTAGTAGCCCAGTACTTC; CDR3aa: CATSVGLVAQYF
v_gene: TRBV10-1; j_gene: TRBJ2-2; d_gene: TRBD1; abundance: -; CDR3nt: TGCGCCAGCACAGGACAGGGGAACGGGGAGCTGTTTTTT; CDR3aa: CASTGQGNGELFF
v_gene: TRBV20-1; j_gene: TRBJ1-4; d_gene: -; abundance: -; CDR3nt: TGCAGTGCTAGTTACGGGACTAATGAAAAACTGTTTTTT; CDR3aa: CSASYGTNEKLFF
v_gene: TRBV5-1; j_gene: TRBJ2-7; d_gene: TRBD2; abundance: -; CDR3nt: TGCGCCAGCAGCTTTTGGACTAGCGGGAGCTCCTACGAGCAGTACTTC; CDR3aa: CASSFWTSGSSYEQYF
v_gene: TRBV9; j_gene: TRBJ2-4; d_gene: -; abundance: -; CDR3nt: TGTGCCAGCAGCGTAGGCCTAGCAGGAAACATTCAGTACTTC; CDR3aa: CASSVGLAGNIQYF
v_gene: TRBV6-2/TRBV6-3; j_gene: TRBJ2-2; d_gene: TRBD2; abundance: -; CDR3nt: TGTGCCAGCAGTTACCAGTGGACTAGCGGGGGGTTGGCCGGGGAGCTGTTTTTT; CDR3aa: CASSYQWTSGGLAGELFF
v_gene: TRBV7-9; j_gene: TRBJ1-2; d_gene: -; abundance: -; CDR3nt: TGTGCCAGCAGCTCAAGTGGGAGGAGATGGGGCTACACCTTC; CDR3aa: CASSSSGRRWGYTF
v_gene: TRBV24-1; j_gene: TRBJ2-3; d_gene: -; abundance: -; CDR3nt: TGTGCCACCAAAAACCGAAAACGACTTAGCACAGATACGCAGTATTTT; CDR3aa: CATKNRKRLSTDTQYF
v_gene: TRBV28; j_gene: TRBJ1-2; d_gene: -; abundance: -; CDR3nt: TGTGCCAGCAGTTCGGGCGGGGTAAACTATGGCTACACCTTC; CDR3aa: CASSSGGVNYGYTF
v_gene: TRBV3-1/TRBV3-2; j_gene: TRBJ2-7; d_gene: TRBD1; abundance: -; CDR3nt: TGTGCCAGCAGCCACCCTGGGACAGGGCGCAACGAGCAGTACTTC; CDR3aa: CASSHPGTGRNEQYF
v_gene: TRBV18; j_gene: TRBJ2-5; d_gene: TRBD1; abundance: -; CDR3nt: TGTGCCAGCTCATCGATCGGACAGGGGGGGGAGACCCAGTACTTC; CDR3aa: CASSSIGQGGETQYF
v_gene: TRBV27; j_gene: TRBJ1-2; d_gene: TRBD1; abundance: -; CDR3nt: TGTGCCAGCAGTAGCGGGACAGGGGAAAGGGGCTACACCTTC; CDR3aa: CASSSGTGERGYTF
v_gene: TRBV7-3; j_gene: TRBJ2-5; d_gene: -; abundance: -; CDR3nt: TGTGCCAGCAGCCCGTTCAACGGGGTTTTCCAGTACTTC; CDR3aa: CASSPFNGVFQYF
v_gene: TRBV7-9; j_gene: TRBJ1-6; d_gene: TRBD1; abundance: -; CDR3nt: TGTGCCAGCAGCTTAGCCTTCCCGGGACAGTATAATTCACCCCTCCACTTT; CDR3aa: CASSLAFPGQYNSPLHF
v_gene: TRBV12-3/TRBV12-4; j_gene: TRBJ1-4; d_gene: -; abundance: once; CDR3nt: TGTGCCAGCAGCCAAATGAGGGAAAAACTGTTTTTT; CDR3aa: CASSQMREKLFF
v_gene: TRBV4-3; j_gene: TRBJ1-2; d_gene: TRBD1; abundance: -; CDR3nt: TGCGCCAGCAGCCAAGAAGTTGCGGGGACAGGGGATCGTGGCTACACCTTC; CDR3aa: CASSQEVAGTGDRGYTF
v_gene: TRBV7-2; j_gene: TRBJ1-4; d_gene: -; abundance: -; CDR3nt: TGTGCCAGCAGCTTAAGGGAGAAGGCAACTAATGAAAAACTGTTTTTT; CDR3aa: CASSLREKATNEKLFF
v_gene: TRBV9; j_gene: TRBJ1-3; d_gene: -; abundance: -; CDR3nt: TGTGCCAGCAGCGCCCAGGGCGGGGATGGAAACACCATATATTTT; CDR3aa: CASSAQGGDGNTIYF
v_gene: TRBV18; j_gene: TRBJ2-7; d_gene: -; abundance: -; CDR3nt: TGTGCCAGCTCACCACGGCCCGGGGTGTACGAGCAGTACTTC; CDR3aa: CASSPRPGVYEQYF
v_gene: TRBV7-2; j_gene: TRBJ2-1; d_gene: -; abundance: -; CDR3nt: TGTGCCAGCAGCTTAGAAGGGGCCAATGAGCAGTTCTTC; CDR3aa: CASSLEGANEQFF
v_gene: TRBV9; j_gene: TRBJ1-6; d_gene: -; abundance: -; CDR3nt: TGTGCCAGCAGCCCGGGGGGACAACATTCACCCCTCCACTTT; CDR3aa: CASSPGGQHSPLHF
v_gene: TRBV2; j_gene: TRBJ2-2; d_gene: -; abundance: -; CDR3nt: TGTGCCAGCAAAAGAGGGAGCCCCGGGGAGCTGTTTTTT; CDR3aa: CASKRGSPGELFF
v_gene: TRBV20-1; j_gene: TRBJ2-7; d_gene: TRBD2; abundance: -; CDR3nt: TGCAGTGCTGGGACTACCTACGAGCAGTACTTC; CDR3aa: CSAGTTYEQYF
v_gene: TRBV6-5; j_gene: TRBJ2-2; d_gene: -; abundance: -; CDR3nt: TGTGCCAGCAGTTACTTGGGCCTTGGCACCGGGGAGCTGTTTTTT; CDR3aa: CASSYLGLGTGELFF
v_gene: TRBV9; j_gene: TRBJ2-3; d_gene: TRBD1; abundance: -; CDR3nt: TGTGCCAGCAGCGCAGGGGGCGGGACAGATACGCAGTATTTT; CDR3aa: CASSAGGGTDTQYF
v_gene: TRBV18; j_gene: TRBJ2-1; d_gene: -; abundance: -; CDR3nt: TGTGCCAGCTCACCCGGAGCTTACAATGAGCAGTTCTTC; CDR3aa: CASSPGAYNEQFF
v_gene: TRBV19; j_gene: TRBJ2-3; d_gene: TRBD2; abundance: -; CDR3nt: TGTGCCAGTAGGCGGGAGTCCACAGATACGCAGTATTTT; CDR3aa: CASRRESTDTQYF
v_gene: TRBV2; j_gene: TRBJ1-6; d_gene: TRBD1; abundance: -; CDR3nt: TGTGCCAGCAGTGCCCGGACAGGGCCAGGGTCACCCCTCCACTTT; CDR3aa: CASSARTGPGSPLHF
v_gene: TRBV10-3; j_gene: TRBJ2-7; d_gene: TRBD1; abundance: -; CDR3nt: TGTGCCACCTGCCGGGACAGGGGAGCCCACGAGCAGTACTTC; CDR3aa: CATCRDRGAHEQYF
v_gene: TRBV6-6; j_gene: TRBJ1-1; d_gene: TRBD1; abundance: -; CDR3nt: TGTGCCAGCAGTCCGGACAGGGGAAACACTGAAGCTTTCTTT; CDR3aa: CASSPDRGNTEAFF
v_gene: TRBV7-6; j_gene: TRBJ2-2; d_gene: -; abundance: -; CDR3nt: TGTGCCAGCAGCTTTCAACAGGGTCTCGGCACCGGGGAGCTGTTTTTT; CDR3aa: CASSFQQGLGTGELFF
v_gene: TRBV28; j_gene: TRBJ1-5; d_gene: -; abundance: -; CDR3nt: TGTGCCAGCAGTATCAGGGTGTTAGGCAATCAGCCCCAGCATTTT; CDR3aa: CASSIRVLGNQPQHF